This TCR beta chain comes out of a study of cytomegalovirus exposure and HLA in healthy donors. Primers included in the PCR were 60 Vbeta and 13 Jbeta primers. Sequencing was performed with immunoSEQ multiplex PCR; in TCRdb, only in-frame clones are kept and a portion is missing. This sample carries around 180,000 clones, about three quarters of them seen once, and the ten largest clones take about 1.5%. The sample holds a few counts of this clone. Its target is unknown. Trimming removed 2 bases from V and 1 base from J, with 13 bases in between. From germline, CDR1 is SGHDN and CDR2 FVKESK. The CDR3 is 16 amino acids. Study observations and caveats: Researchers counted approximately 160 TCR beta chains as cytomegalovirus-associated. Several of the most significant clusters were apparently associated with common viral pathogens in a later analysis.

Source material: PBMCs. The chain is built from TRBV14 and TRBJ2-3; D gene ambiguous. This TCR derives from a woman aged 30 to 39 in good health and CMV-seropositive. The CDR3 sequence: CASSQLYGSRTDTQYF. The CDR3, as DNA: TGTGCCAGCAGCCAACTCTATGGTAGCCGCACAGATACGCAGTATTTT.